This T cell receptor beta chain comes out of a study of blood T cell repertoires in COVID-19. Libraries were prepared by immunoSEQ multiplex PCR; TCRdb keeps only in-frame clonotypes and omits some of them. The data show approximately 240,000 clones, with 79% seen just once and 3% to 4% held by the top ten. The CDR3 spans 16 residues. V lost 5 bases and J lost 0, with 12 bases in between. The V gene's germline CDR1 is KGHDR and CDR2 SFDVKD. The sequence derives from a middle-aged woman with active or convalescent COVID-19. This chain uses TRBV24-1 with TRBJ2-2; possible D gene TRBD2, 6 bases. Sequencing was done on a sample of peripheral blood. In DNA, the CDR3 is TGTGCCACCAGTGTTTCAGGGAGGACGAACACCGGGGAGCTGTTTTTT. The encoded protein is CATSVSGRTNTGELFF.